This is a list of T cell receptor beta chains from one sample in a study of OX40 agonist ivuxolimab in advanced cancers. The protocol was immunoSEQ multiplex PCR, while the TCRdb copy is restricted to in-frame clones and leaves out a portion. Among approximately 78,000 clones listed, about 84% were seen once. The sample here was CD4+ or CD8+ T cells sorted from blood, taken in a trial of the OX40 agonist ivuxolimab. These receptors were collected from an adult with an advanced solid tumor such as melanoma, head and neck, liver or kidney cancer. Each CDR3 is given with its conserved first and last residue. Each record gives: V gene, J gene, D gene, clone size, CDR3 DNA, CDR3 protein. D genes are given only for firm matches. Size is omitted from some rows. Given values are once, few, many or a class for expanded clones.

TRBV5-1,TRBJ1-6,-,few,TGCGCCAGCAGCGAACAGGGTCCCAATTCACCCCTCCACTTT,CASSEQGPNSPLHF
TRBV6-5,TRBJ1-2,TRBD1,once,TGTGCCAGCAGTTTCGACAGGGGCGGGTATGGCTACACCTTC,CASSFDRGGYGYTF
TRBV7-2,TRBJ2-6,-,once,TGTGCCAGCAGCTCACGACTAAGGGGGGCCTCTGGGGCCAACGTCCTGACTTTC,CASSSRLRGASGANVLTF
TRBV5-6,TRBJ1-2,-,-,TGTGCCAGCACTCCCTGGGGAGTAGACTATGGCTACACCTTC,CASTPWGVDYGYTF
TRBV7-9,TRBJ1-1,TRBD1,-,TGTGCCAGCAGTTCCGGGACAGGGGCCCTGAACACTGAAGCTTTCTTT,CASSSGTGALNTEAFF
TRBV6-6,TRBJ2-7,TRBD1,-,TGTGCCAGCAGTTACTCGGCGACAGGGGCCTACGAGCAGTACTTC,CASSYSATGAYEQYF
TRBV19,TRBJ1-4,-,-,TGTGCCAGTAGTGTTGGCCCGGGGCCCAAGGTGATTGATGAAAAACTGTTTTTT,CASSVGPGPKVIDEKLFF
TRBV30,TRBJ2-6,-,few,TGTGCCTGTCCTATGTCCTCTGGGGCCAACGTCCTGACTTTC,CACPMSSGANVLTF
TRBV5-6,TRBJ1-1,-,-,TGTGCCAGCCTGAGAGGTTTTGTGAACACTGAAGCTTTCTTT,CASLRGFVNTEAFF
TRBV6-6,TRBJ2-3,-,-,TGTGCCAGCAGTTTGGGGAGGGGGGCGGCAGATACGCAGTATTTT,CASSLGRGAADTQYF
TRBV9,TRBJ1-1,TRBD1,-,TGTGCCAGCAGCGTCTGGACAGGAATGAACACTGAAGCTTTCTTT,CASSVWTGMNTEAFF
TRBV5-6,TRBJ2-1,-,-,TGTGCCAGCAGCTTGGATCGGGGTGAGCAGTTCTTC,CASSLDRGEQFF
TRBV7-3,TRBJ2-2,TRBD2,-,TGTGCCAGCAGCCGACGAGCCGGGACTAGTCTGAACACCGGGGAGCTGTTTTTT,CASSRRAGTSLNTGELFF
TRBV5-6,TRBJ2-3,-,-,TGTGCCAGCAGCTACCACGGGAGCACAGATACGCAGTATTTT,CASSYHGSTDTQYF
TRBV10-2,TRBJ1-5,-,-,TGCGCCAGCAGTGAATCCGCCCGCCGGAATCAGCCCCAGCATTTT,CASSESARRNQPQHF
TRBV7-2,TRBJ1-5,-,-,TGTGCCAGCAGCTTCGGAAGGGAAGGGGGCAATCAGCCCCAGCATTTT,CASSFGREGGNQPQHF
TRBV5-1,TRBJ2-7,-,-,TGCGCCAGCAGCTATGAGCAGTGGAGCGAGCAGTACTTC,CASSYEQWSEQYF
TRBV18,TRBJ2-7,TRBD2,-,TGTGCCAGCTCACCCGGACTAGCGGACACCTACGAGCAGTACTTC,CASSPGLADTYEQYF
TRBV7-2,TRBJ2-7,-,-,TGTGCCAGCAGCTCGTTGACTTACCCTTACGAGCAGTACTTC,CASSSLTYPYEQYF
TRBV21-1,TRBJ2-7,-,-,TGTGCCAGCAGCCCCTTAGGGACAGACCGTAACGAGCAGTACTTC,CASSPLGTDRNEQYF
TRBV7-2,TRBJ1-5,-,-,TGTGCCAGCAGCTTAGTAGGCAATCAGCCCCAGCATTTT,CASSLVGNQPQHF
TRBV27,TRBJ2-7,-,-,TGTGCCAGCAGTCCTACCCGTAGCTCCTACGAGCAGTACTTC,CASSPTRSSYEQYF
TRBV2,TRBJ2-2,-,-,TGTGCCAGCAAGGGATACGCGAACACCGGGGAGCTGTTTTTT,CASKGYANTGELFF
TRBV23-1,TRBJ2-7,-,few,TGCGCCAGCAGTCAATCGGTAGAAGGACCCGGACAGTTTCGGGAGCAGTACTTC,CASSQSVEGPGQFREQYF
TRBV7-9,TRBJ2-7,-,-,TGTGCCAGCAGACCGGGTCGTGGCTACGAGCAGTACTTC,CASRPGRGYEQYF
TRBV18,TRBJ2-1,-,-,TGTGCCAGCTCACCACCCGGGCCGGGGTGGCACAATGAGCAGTTCTTC,CASSPPGPGWHNEQFF
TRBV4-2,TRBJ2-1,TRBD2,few,TGTGCCAGCAGCCAAGCCGGGACTAATTACAATGAGCAGTTCTTC,CASSQAGTNYNEQFF
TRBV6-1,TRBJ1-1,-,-,TGTGCCAGCGGGCGGGGGAGCACTGAAGCTTTCTTT,CASGRGSTEAFF
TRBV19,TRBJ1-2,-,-,TGTGCCAGTAGTATGAACCGGGCCCCCTCGGAAGGCTACACCTTC,CASSMNRAPSEGYTF
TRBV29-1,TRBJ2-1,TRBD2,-,TGCAGCGTCCTCCGGGAGGGCCGAATTAATGAGCAGTTCTTC,CSVLREGRINEQFF
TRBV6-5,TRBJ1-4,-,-,TGTGCCAGCAGTTACAAGGGACCACCCTGGGGTGAAAAACTGTTTTTT,CASSYKGPPWGEKLFF
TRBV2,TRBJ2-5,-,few,TGTGCCAGCAGTGTGGACTATCAAGAGACCCAGTACTTC,CASSVDYQETQYF
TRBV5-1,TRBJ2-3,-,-,TGCGCCAGCGGAGAGGGAGATACGCAGTATTTT,CASGEGDTQYF
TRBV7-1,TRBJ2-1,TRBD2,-,TGTGCCAGCAGCCCTACGGGGGCGGGGGGTTCCTACAATGAGCAGTTCTTC,CASSPTGAGGSYNEQFF
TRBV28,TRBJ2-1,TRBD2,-,TGTGCCAGCCGTAGCGGGGGGGCGGATGAGCAGTTCTTC,CASRSGGADEQFF
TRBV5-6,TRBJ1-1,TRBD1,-,TGTGCCAGCAGCTTGTCAGGGGGCCGTTTGGGACGGACTGAAGCTTTCTTT,CASSLSGGRLGRTEAFF
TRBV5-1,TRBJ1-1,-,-,TGCGCCAGCAGCTCGTACAGGGTGAACACTGAAGCTTTCTTT,CASSSYRVNTEAFF
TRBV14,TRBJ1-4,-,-,TGTGCCAGCAGCCAACGTAAAATCCAGACTGCAACTAATGAAAAACTGTTTTTT,CASSQRKIQTATNEKLFF
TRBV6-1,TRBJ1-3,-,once,TGTGCCAGCAGTGGGGACTGGGGTGGAAACACCATATATTTT,CASSGDWGGNTIYF
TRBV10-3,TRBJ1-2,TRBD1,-,TGTGCCACCGCTGACAGGGATAAGCCTAACTATGGCTACACCTTC,CATADRDKPNYGYTF
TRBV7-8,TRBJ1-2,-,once,TGTGCCAGCAGCTTATGGGGGGTAGCTAACTATGGCTACACCTTC,CASSLWGVANYGYTF
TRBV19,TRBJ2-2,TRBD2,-,TGTGCCAGTAGGGACCTGGGACTAGCGGGGACCGGGGAGCTGTTTTTT,CASRDLGLAGTGELFF
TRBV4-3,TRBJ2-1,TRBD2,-,TGCGCCAGCAGCCTCGGACTAGCGGAATACAATGAGCAGTTCTTC,CASSLGLAEYNEQFF
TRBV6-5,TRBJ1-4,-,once,TGTGCCAGCAGTTACACGGGTCCGACTAATGAAAAACTGTTTTTT,CASSYTGPTNEKLFF
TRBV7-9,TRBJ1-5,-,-,TGTGCCAGCAGCTTGGGGGATCAGCCCCAGCATTTT,CASSLGDQPQHF
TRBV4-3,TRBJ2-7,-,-,TGCGCCAGCAGCCAATCTCACCGGGGTCACGAGCAGTACTTC,CASSQSHRGHEQYF
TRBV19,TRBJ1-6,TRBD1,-,TGTGCCAGTAGTATCGGGACAGCCGATAATTCACCCCTCCACTTT,CASSIGTADNSPLHF
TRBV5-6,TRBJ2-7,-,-,TGTGCCAGCAGCTTGTTAACCGGGGGACAGTCGACCTACGAGCAGTACTTC,CASSLLTGGQSTYEQYF
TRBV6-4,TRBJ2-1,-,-,TGTGCCAGCAGTGGGGAGCCTGAGCAGTTCTTC,CASSGEPEQFF
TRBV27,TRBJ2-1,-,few,TGTGCCAGCAGTTTAATTACCTCTGGCGATGAGCAGTTCTTC,CASSLITSGDEQFF
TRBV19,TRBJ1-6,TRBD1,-,TGTGCCAGTAGTCCACGGATCGGGACAGCGTATAATTCACCCCTCCACTTT,CASSPRIGTAYNSPLHF
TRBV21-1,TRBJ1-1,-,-,TGTGCCAGCAGAAGGAACGGGGGTTACTATGAAGCTTTCTTT,CASRRNGGYYEAFF
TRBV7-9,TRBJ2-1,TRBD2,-,TGTGCCAGCAGCGGCCTAGCGGGAGACAGTGGGAATGAGCAGTTCTTC,CASSGLAGDSGNEQFF
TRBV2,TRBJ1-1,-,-,TGTGCCAGTGGGAGACAAATCCACCTTGAAGCTTTCTTT,CASGRQIHLEAFF
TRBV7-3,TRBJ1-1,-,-,TGTGCCAGCAGCTTAACTGGGGTCATCACAGGCCCCACTGAAGCTTTCTTT,CASSLTGVITGPTEAFF